Following are 28 T cell receptor beta chains from one sample sequenced in a study of immune characterization of retroperitoneal liposarcoma. TCRdb reprocessed the PCR reads via MiXCR and lists one record per CDR3 protein. The sample has approximately 11,000 distinct CDR3 sequences; approximately 46% are singletons. The sample consisted of tumor tissue. All receptors come from a female donor with retroperitoneal liposarcoma.

The V call is TRBV5-6, the J call TRBJ2-6, with D maybe TRBD1 (6 bases). The J call is in doubt because the DNA end fits TRBJ2-5 better. Germline lookup yields CDR1 SGHDT and CDR2 YYEEEE. The CDR3 spans 16 residues. CDR3 in DNA: TGTGCCAGCAGCTCAGATACACAGGGTATCCAAGAGACCCAGTACTTC. This encodes CASSSDTQGIQETQYF.

As to this clonotype: A much more abundant neighbour one base away suggests this may be a read error. The CDR3 DNA follows: TGTGCCAGCGTCTCTGGACAGATGAACGACGAGCAGTTCTTC. The encoded protein is CASVSGQMNDEQFF. The rearrangement links TRBV6-5 to TRBJ2-3, with a tentative D call TRBD1 (6 bases). The closer fit of TRBJ2-1 to the DNA end suggests the J call may be wrong. The V gene's germline CDR1 is MNHEY and CDR2 SVGAGI. CDR3 size: 14 residues.

Regarding this clonotype: Here the CDR3 omits its conserved ending phenylalanine or tryptophan, so a read error is the likely source. The DNA is omitted, as the CDR3 cannot be located on it reliably, and the CDR3 follows TCRdb's listing. V gene TRBV6-5 combines with J gene TRBJ2-6; TRBD1 was called by the table and not checked on the DNA. The CDR3 adds up to 18 amino acids, both ends counted. From germline, CDR1 is MNHEY and CDR2 SVGAGI. Here the CDR3 reads CASSYSVSGQGSEQYFGA.

This clonotype was detected only a few times. The CDR3 region is CASSEWSGRSNEQFF. DNA for the CDR3: TGTGCCAGCAGTGAATGGAGCGGGCGCAGCAATGAGCAGTTCTTC. This rearrangement joins TRBV6-1 to TRBJ2-1, with D tentatively TRBD2 (6 bases). The CDR3 consists of 15 residues. The V end lost 2 bases, the J end lost 6 bases, and 14 bases lay between the germline ends. Germline CDR1 is MNHNS and CDR2 is SASEGT.

This chain joins TRBV24-1 and TRBJ2-4; 7 nucleotides agree with TRBD1. This CDR3 has 15 amino acids. Germline V gene lookup returns CDR1 KGHDR and CDR2 SFDVKD. Trimming cost V 3 bases and J 13 bases; bases outside gene matches: 14. The chain's CDR3 is CATSDPGTAYNEQYF. The CDR3 bases are TGTGCCACCAGTGATCCCGGGACAGCTTACAATGAGCAGTACTTC.

By its share, this clonotype is medium-sized (0.01 to 0.1%). This chain links TRBV6-1 with TRBJ2-1; D is uncertain. The better agreement between TRBJ2-7 and the DNA end casts doubt on the J call. The CDR3 runs 13 residues. Germline V gives CDR1 MNHNS, CDR2 SASEGT. The CDR3 DNA follows: TGTGCCAGCAGTGAGGGTCAGACCTACGAGCAGTACTTC. This codes for CASSEGQTYEQYF.

This chain connects TRBV24-1 to TRBJ2-3, with 13 bases fitting TRBD2. TRBJ2-7 matches the DNA end more closely, so the J call is doubtful. CDR3 length equals 15 residues. Germline V gene data show CDR1 as KGHDR and CDR2 as SFDVKD. CDR3 coding DNA: TGTGCCACCAGTGGACTAGCGGGAGGTTACAATGAGCAGTACTTC. Its translation: CATSGLAGGYNEQYF.

The chain has TRBV27 and TRBJ2-5; D not certain. The CDR3 is 15 amino acids. V lost 3 bases and J 3 bases, leaving 14 bases between the germline ends. The germline V gene has CDR1 MNHEY and CDR2 SMNVEV (reference sequence). CDR3 sequence reads: CASSFPTFVEETQYF. The CDR3 DNA reads as TGTGCCAGCAGTTTCCCGACCTTCGTGGAAGAGACCCAGTACTTC.

This clonotype is large by share. This chain connects TRBV7-2 to TRBJ2-5, with a tentative D call TRBD2 (6 bases). Germline CDR1 is SGHTA and CDR2 is FQGNSA. The CDR3 totals 15 residues. V gave up 7 bases and J gave up 1 base, with 16 bases separating them. The CDR3 reads CASTTSRDSQETQYF. The CDR3 DNA follows: TGTGCCAGCACCACTTCGCGGGACTCCCAAGAGACCCAGTACTTC.

The chain has TRBV28 and TRBJ2-1, with TRBD1 as a possible D gene (5 bases). The better agreement between TRBJ2-7 and the DNA end casts doubt on the J call. Germline V lookup: CDR1 MDHEN, CDR2 SYDVKM. This CDR3 region has 14 residues. The CDR3 bases are TGTGCCAGCAGCCCCCCCCAGGGTGTCCACGAGCAGTACTTC. This gives the protein CASSPPQGVHEQYF.

The J gene is TRBJ2-1, the V gene TRBV27; TRBD2 matches at 11 bases. This CDR3 has 15 amino acids. In germline, CDR1 is MNHEY, CDR2 SMNVEV (reference sequence). V lost 6 bases, J lost 3 bases, and 4 bases stayed unmatched. The CDR3 protein is CASRDGTSGYNEQFF. The CDR3 nucleotides read TGTGCCAGCAGGGACGGGACTAGCGGCTACAATGAGCAGTTCTTC.

The genes are TRBV6-2 or TRBV6-3 and TRBJ2-1; 12 nucleotides match TRBD2. CDR1 is MNHEY, CDR2 SVGEGT, per germline. Trimming removed 7 bases from V and 3 bases from J; junction bases left unmatched: 7. The CDR3 contains 16 residues. CDR3 in amino acids: CASTGLAGNYYNEQFF. CDR3 nucleotide sequence: TGTGCCAGCACCGGACTAGCGGGAAATTACTACAATGAGCAGTTCTTC.

This clonotype was seen more than once but under ten times. No conserved phenylalanine or tryptophan is present at the end of the CDR3, so a read error is the likely explanation. The limits of the CDR3 on the DNA are not certain, so only TCRdb's listed CDR3 is given. The chain is built from TRBV12-5 and TRBJ2-3; the D call of TRBD2 is as the table states it, not checked on the DNA. The CDR3 comprises 8 residues, both ends counted. In germline, CDR1 is LGHNT, CDR2 FRNRAP. The CDR3 loop reads CRERVSPH.

This CDR3 reads CASSLVDRGQNEQYF. The CDR3 DNA is TGTGCCAGCAGTCTAGTCGACAGGGGGCAGAACGAGCAGTACTTC. The chain employs TRBV6-1 and TRBJ2-1; the match to TRBD1 covers 10 bases. Near its end, the DNA agrees better with TRBJ2-7, so the J call may be wrong. Germline-derived CDR1 and CDR2 are MNHNS and SASEGT. The CDR3 runs to 15 residues.

This clonotype occurred a few times. Since a much larger clone is just one base distant, this may be a read error. The chain joins TRBV7-2 to TRBJ2-5, with 8 nucleotides matching TRBD2. CDR1 SGHTA and CDR2 FQGNSA come from the germline V gene. V lost 5 bases and J lost 11; bases outside the gene matches: 16. This CDR3 has 15 amino acids. Here the CDR3 reads CASSLRTSQGNEQYF. The CDR3 coding sequence is TGTGCCAGCAGCCTTCGGACTAGCCAGGGCAATGAGCAGTACTTC.

The chain couples TRBV7-2 to TRBJ2-1; D uncertain. The germline V and J ends were trimmed by 1 base and 10 bases, with 17 bases remaining between them. The CDR3 sequence is 15 residues long. Per the germline V gene, CDR1 is SGHTA and CDR2 is FQGNSA. This chain's CDR3 is CASSLGPLSSYEQFF. DNA for the CDR3: TGTGCCAGCAGCTTAGGCCCATTAAGCTCCTACGAGCAGTTCTTC. The full variable domain, with the rest looked up from reference TRBV7-2 and TRBJ2-1, is GAGVSQSPSNKVTEKGKDVELRCDPISGHTALYWYRQSLGQGLEFLIYFQGNSAPDKSGLPSDRFSAERTGGSVSTLTIQRTQQEDSAVYLCASSLGPLSSYEQFFGPGTRLTVL.

This chain connects TRBV7-2 to TRBJ2-1; maybe TRBD2 (6 bases). The J call may be mistaken, given a closer DNA end match to TRBJ2-5. The CDR3 loop spans 15 amino acids. The V gene's germline CDR1 is SGHTA and CDR2 FQGNSA. The DNA of the CDR3 is TGTGCCAGCAGCTTACTGGTGGCAGGAGGGGAGACCCAGTACTTC. This encodes CASSLLVAGGETQYF.

This chain uses TRBV12-3 or TRBV12-4 with TRBJ2-1; TRBD1 is a possible D gene (5 bases). V gave up 2 bases and J gave up 5 bases, with 10 bases separating them. The CDR3 loop spans 14 amino acids. The CDR3: CASSLWGPDNEQFF. CDR3 DNA sequence: TGTGCCAGCAGTTTATGGGGCCCGGACAATGAGCAGTTCTTC.

The rearrangement joins TRBV6-8 to TRBJ2-7; maybe TRBD2 (5 bases). The CDR3 runs 15 residues. Trimming took off 6 bases at V and 1 base at J, with 16 bases between the two ends. The germline gives CDR1 MNHGY, CDR2 SAAAGT. CDR3 amino acids: CASRPGVYRSYEQYF. The CDR3 DNA follows: TGTGCCAGCAGACCCGGGGTGTATCGGTCCTACGAGCAGTACTTC.

The chain recombines TRBV7-3 with TRBJ2-1, with 7 bases aligning to TRBD2. CDR3 length: 14 residues. Trimming cost V 5 bases and J 13 bases; bases outside gene matches: 14. CDR1 SGHTA and CDR2 FQGTGA come from the germline V gene. CDR3 residues: CASSTWGGVGTQFF. DNA for the CDR3: TGTGCCAGCAGCACTTGGGGGGGGGTAGGGACCCAGTTCTTC.

The gene calls are TRBV6-1 and TRBJ1-1; 9 positions match TRBD1. This CDR3 comprises 15 residues. V gave up 5 bases and J gave up 8 bases; unmatched junction bases: 12. Germline CDR1 is MNHNS and CDR2 is SASEGT. CDR3 nucleotides: TGTGCCAGCAGTTACCTCTCCGGACAGGGGAAAGAAGCTTTCTTT. Translation gives CASSYLSGQGKEAFF.

The chain combines TRBV27 with TRBJ2-2, with 7 bases matching TRBD1. Trimming at V came to 7 bases and at J to 1 base, leaving 3 bases not matched to a gene. The V gene's germline CDR1 is MNHEY and CDR2 SMNVEV (reference sequence). CDR3 length equals 14 residues. The CDR3 DNA sequence: TGTGCCAGCACCGACAGGGTGAACACCGGGGAGCTGTTTTTT. It is translated as CASTDRVNTGELFF.

This clonotype was observed a few times. V gene TRBV25-1 combines with J gene TRBJ2-5; tentative D call: TRBD1 (5 bases). The CDR3 sequence is 17 residues long. Germline CDR1 reads MGHDK; CDR2 reads SYGVNS. Trimming removed 1 base at V and 3 bases at J, with 18 bases between. In nucleotides, the CDR3 is TGTGCCAGCAGTGAATGGCGCGTTGACAGACCAAAAGAGACCCAGTACTTC. It codes for CASSEWRVDRPKETQYF.

On this clonotype itself: The junction differs from germline at one of its ends, possibly a read error. V usage is TRBV6-1 and J usage is TRBJ2-1, with 13 nucleotides matching TRBD2. Germline values: CDR1 MNHNS, CDR2 SASEGT. The CDR3 is 11 residues long. CDR3 nucleotides: TGTGCCTGGACTAGCGGGAGATTAGGGTACTTC. Its translation is CAWTSGRLGYF.

There are many counts of this clonotype. V gene TRBV7-2 combines with J gene TRBJ2-1, with D perhaps matching TRBD1 (5 bases). TRBJ2-7 matches the DNA end more closely, so the J call is doubtful. Germline V gene sequence: CDR1 SGHTA, CDR2 FQGNSA. The CDR3 sequence is 15 residues long. CDR3 sequence reads: CASSPPGNLYNEQYF. For the CDR3, the DNA is TGTGCCAGCAGCCCCCCAGGGAACCTATACAATGAGCAGTACTTC.

V is TRBV11-2 and J is TRBJ2-1; D gene uncertain. V lost 5 bases, J lost 4 bases, and 15 bases lay in between. CDR1 and CDR2 (germline): SGHAT, FQNNGV. The CDR3 length is 15 residues. The CDR3 DNA is TGTGCCAGCAGCCCTCCCGGCGCCTTATACAATGAGCAGTTCTTC. This encodes CASSPPGALYNEQFF.

Within the sample, this clonotype is medium-sized. V gene TRBV6-1 combines with J gene TRBJ2-1, with TRBD2 matching over 8 bases. Germline V gene lookup returns CDR1 MNHNS and CDR2 SASEGT. The V gene end was trimmed by 7 bases and the J gene end by 7 bases; junction bases not matched to a gene: 12. The CDR3 contains 15 residues. The CDR3 reads CASISTGGGGNEQFF. CDR3 bases: TGTGCCAGCATTAGTACGGGGGGGGGGGGAAATGAGCAGTTCTTC.

This clonotype is termed medium-sized (0.01 to 0.1%). The rearrangement links TRBV7-6 to TRBJ2-1; no definite D call. The last part of the DNA fits TRBJ2-7 better; the J call may be wrong. CDR1 and CDR2 from the germline V gene are SGHVS and FNYEAQ. This CDR3 is 16 amino acids long. The CDR3 sequence is CASSSPTFDFYNEQYF. CDR3 in DNA: TGTGCCAGCAGCTCACCGACTTTCGACTTTTACAATGAGCAGTACTTC.